The T cell receptor beta chain under discussion was sequenced for a study of blood T cells in healthy people across ages (dated by TCRdb to the mid-2010s). Looking at the study overall: In model experiments, template switching captured roughly one uniquely barcoded TCR beta cDNA molecule for every two T cells. For two donors (one aged 18 to 29 and one aged 80 or older), the study analyzed two additional independent replicas of 1 million unique cDNA reads from the same blood draw. Four age groups were formed from the donors: young (average roughly 16 years), middle-aged (just under 40), aged (roughly 59) and long-lived (around 82). To avoid experimental bias, donors of different ages were distributed randomly across sequencing lanes. Age-related changes in TCR beta repertoire diversity were measured in the study by deep sequencing normalized with unique cDNA molecular identifiers. Beyond this particular receptor, the publication reports: Compared with the aged group, the long-lived group had more naive CD4+ T cells, fewer expanded clones and increased TCR diversity, a pattern suggesting age selection. As age increased, observed TCR beta diversity per million T cells dropped in a roughly linear way, and a significant reduction was already evident by age 40. Estimates of total diversity from one million sequenced T cells were regarded as lower bounds and underestimates. Bulk unsorted PBMC profiling prevented conclusive comparison of naive and antigen-experienced compartments. Observed TCR beta diversity correlated strongly with the percentage of naive T cells measured by flow cytometry. Because the CMV infection status of the donors was unknown, age-related changes in expanded clonotypes may potentially have been confounded.

Concerning this clonotype itself: Its antigen is currently not known. Per-nucleotide qualities are absent, and no much larger clonotype sits a single base away.

Trimming removed 6 bases from V and 1 base from J, leaving 19 bases between the germline ends. The CDR3 covers 15 residues, taking in both the cysteine and the phenylalanine. Of all the DNA, just the CDR3 is kept, 45 bases in frame from base 1. CDR1 and CDR2, looked up from the germline V gene (reference sequence), are DFQATT and SNEGSKA. The library was prepared using 5' RACE. Sequencer: Illumina HiSeq 2500. A second PCR of roughly 6 to 11 cycles was run with a J-beta primer mix and a sample-barcoded 5' primer. A template-switch 5' adaptor carrying 12 random nucleotides introduced a unique molecular identifier onto each TCR beta cDNA molecule. Each sample yielded at least 2.5 million CDR3-containing paired-end reads. First-strand cDNA synthesis was performed from all RNA using the Mint cDNA synthesis kit, with priming by a TRBC-specific oligonucleotide. All cDNA was treated with uracil-DNA glycosylase and then went through a first 18-cycle PCR with the universal primers M1SS and BC2_uni_R. The authors' pipeline ran thus. For normalization, 1 million high-quality reads were randomly selected from each sample, with every read carrying a distinct molecular identifier. Reads with shared molecular identifiers were discarded instead of being binned into consensus sequences. MiTCR, set to a Q25 quality threshold and the strictest error-elimination algorithm, was used for CDR3 identification, clonotype clustering and error correction. A nonparametric unseen species model with Euler transformation was used to estimate a lower bound on total TCR beta diversity. TCRdb's own reprocessing of the public reads used fastp at Q25 and MiXCR and kept productive beta chains. Each CDR3 protein appears once, grouped with its most common genes and DNA. These V and J calls are TCRdb output, not the study's own analysis. Present in this sample are 1,500,000 or so distinct CDR3 sequences, around 40% of which were seen just once. The top ten hold less than 5% of the sample.

Donors were a few dozen systemically healthy Caucasian individuals from Russia aged roughly 6 to 100 years. Ten milliliters of peripheral blood were drawn from each donor into EDTA-treated Vacutainer tubes. Ficoll-Paque density-gradient centrifugation was used to isolate PBMCs, with at least 6.5 million obtained per sample. Total RNA was extracted from PBMCs with Trizol reagent, with at least 5 micrograms obtained per sample. The percentages of naive CD45RAhigh/CD27high T cells were determined by flow cytometry on a PBMC aliquot from every donor. The receptor chain draws on TRBV20-1 and TRBJ2-7, with the D assignment possibly TRBD1 or TRBD2, given 5 matching bases for each. The source material was blood. The TCR sequence derives from a young woman in good health. The CDR3 protein sequence reads: CSARDGGRISYEQYF. The DNA sequence is TGCAGTGCGAGGGACGGAGGACGTATTTCCTACGAGCAGTACTTC.